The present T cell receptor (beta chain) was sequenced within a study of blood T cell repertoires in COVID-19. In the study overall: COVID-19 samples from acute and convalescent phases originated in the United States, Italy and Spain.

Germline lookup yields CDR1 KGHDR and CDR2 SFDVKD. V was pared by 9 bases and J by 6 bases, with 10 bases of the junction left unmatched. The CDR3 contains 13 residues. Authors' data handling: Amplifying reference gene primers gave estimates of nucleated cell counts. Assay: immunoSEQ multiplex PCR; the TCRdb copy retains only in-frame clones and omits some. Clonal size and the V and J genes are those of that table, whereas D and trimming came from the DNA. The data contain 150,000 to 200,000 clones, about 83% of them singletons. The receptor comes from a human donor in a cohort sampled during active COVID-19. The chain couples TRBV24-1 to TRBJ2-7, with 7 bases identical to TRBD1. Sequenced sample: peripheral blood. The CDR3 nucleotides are TGTGCCACCGGTCGACAGGGAATGACCGAGCAGTACTTC. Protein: CATGRQGMTEQYF.